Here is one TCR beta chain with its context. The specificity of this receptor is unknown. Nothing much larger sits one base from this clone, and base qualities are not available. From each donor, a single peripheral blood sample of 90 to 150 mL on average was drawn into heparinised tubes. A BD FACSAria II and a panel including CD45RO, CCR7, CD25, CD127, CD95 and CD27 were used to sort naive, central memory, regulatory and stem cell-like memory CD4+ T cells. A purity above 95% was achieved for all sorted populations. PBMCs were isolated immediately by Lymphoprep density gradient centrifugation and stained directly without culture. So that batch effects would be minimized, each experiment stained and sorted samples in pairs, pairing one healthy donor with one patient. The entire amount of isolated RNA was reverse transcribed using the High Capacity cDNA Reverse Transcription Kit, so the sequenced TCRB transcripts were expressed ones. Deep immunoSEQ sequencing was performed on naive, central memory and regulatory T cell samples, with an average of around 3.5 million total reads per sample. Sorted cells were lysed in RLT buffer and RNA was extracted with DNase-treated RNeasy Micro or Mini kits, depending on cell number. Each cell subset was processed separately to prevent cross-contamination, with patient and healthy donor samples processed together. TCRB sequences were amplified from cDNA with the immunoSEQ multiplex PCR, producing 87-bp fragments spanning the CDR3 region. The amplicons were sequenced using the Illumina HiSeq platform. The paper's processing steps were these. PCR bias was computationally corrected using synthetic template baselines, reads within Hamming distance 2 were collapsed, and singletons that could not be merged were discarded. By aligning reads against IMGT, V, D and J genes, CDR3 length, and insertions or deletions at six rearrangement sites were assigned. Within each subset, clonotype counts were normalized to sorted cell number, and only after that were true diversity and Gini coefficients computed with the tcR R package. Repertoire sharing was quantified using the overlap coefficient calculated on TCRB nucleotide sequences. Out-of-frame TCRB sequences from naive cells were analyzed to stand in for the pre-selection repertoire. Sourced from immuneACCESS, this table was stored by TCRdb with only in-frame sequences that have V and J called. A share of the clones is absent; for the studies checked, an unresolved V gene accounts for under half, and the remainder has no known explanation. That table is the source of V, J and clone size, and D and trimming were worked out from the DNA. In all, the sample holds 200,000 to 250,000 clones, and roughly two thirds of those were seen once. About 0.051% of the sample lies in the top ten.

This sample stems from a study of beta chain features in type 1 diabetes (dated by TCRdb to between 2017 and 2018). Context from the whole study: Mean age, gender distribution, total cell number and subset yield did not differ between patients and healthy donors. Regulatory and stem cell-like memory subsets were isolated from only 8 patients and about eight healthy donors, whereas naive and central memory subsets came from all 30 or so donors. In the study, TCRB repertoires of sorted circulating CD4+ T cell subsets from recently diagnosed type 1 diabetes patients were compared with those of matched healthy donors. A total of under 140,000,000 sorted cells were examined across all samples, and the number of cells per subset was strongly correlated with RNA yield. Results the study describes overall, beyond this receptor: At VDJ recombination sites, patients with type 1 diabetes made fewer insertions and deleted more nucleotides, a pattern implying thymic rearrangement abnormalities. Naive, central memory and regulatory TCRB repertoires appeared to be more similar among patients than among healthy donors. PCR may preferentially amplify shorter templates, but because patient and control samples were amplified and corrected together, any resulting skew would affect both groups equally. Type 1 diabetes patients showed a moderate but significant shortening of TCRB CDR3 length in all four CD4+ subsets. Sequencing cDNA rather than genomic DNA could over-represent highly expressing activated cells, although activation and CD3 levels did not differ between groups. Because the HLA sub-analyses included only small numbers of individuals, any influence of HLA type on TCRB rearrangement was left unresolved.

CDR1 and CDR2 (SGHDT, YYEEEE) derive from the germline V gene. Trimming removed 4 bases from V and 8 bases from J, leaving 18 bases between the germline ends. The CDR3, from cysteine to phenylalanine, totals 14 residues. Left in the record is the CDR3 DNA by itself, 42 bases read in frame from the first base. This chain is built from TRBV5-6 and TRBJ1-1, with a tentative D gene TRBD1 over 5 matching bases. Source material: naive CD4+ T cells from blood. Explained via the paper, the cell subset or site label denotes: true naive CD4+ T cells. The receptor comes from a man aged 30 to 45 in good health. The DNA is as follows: TGTGCCAGCAGCGGTCCGGGACTCAGGAGGGAAGCTTTCTTT. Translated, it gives CASSGPGLRREAFF.